This T cell receptor (beta chain) derives from a study of immune evolution from preneoplasia to lung adenocarcinoma. General observations from the study: Later-stage lesions seemingly showed higher T cell density and diversity than normal lung.

Here immunoSEQ multiplex PCR was the method, and the copy in TCRdb shows in-frame clones only, minus some. The sample lists 9,000 to 10,000 clones, around 90% occurring once. This CDR3 has 14 amino acids. CDR1 SQVTM and CDR2 ANQGSEA come from the germline V gene. As concerns this clone: The target antigen is unknown. One end of the junction fails to match germline, which may point to a read error.

Sequencing input: FFPE invasive lung adenocarcinoma tissue. This sequence joins TRBV29-1 and TRBJ2-5; 7 positions match TRBD1. The TCR originated in a person in their 70s with invasive lung adenocarcinoma. CDR3 coding DNA: TGCGGCGTTGAAAGTTTTAGGGGGCCAGAGACCCAGTACTTC. Translated, it gives CGVESFRGPETQYF.